The 3 T cell receptor beta chains listed next were all sequenced from one sample in a study of blood T cell repertoires in COVID-19. Generated by immunoSEQ multiplex PCR, the TCRdb table keeps only in-frame clones and is missing some. The sample carries about 59,000 clones, less than 85% recorded once. The sample comprised peripheral blood. These receptors were obtained from a woman in her 70s with acute or convalescent COVID-19.

The chain has TRBV18 and TRBJ1-1, with D hard to call. V was cut by 3 bases and J by 11 bases, with 13 bases left in between. This CDR3 is built from 12 residues. CDR1 is KGHSH, CDR2 LQKENI, per germline. As DNA, the CDR3 is TGTGCCAGCTCACCTGGAGAGAGGATCGCTTTCTTT. Its protein is CASSPGERIAFF.

The rearrangement joins TRBV4-2 to TRBJ2-5; D is ambiguous. CDR1 and CDR2 (germline): LGHNA, YNFKEQ. Trimming stripped 3 bases from V and 0 bases from J, with 8 bases between. The CDR3 loop spans 14 amino acids. CDR3 protein: CASSQRLHQETQYF. In nucleotides, the CDR3 is TGTGCCAGCAGCCAGCGACTCCACCAAGAGACCCAGTACTTC.

V is TRBV11-2 and J is TRBJ1-2; 10 bases are shared with TRBD1. Germline assignment: CDR1 SGHAT and CDR2 FQNNGV. This CDR3 has 14 residues. J was trimmed by 6 bases and V by 7 bases; bases with no gene match: 8. Here the CDR3 DNA reads TGTGCCAGCAACCGGGACAGGGGTTATGATGGCTACACCTTC. Encoded protein: CASNRDRGYDGYTF.